This T cell receptor (beta chain) was found in a study of response to subunit inactivated influenza vaccine (dated by TCRdb to the late 2010s). Broadly, across the study: Deep quantitative T cell receptor repertoire profiling was used in the study to track responses to a trivalent subunit inactivated influenza vaccine.

The V and J ends are trimmed by 2 bases and 1 base, leaving 14 bases between them. The CDR3 contains 17 residues, cysteine and phenylalanine counted. Just the 51-base CDR3 DNA is kept, in frame starting at base 1. Looking up the germline V gene (reference sequence) yields CDR1 PRHDT and CDR2 FYEKMQ. In the case of this clonotype: Its target antigen remains unknown. No much larger clone exists at a distance of one base, and base qualities are not known.

Paper-wide results and their limitations: It was suggested by the authors that each seasonal influenza vaccination may recruit only a limited number of new T cells.

Preparation of the library involved RT-PCR. These reads were obtained on an Illumina HiSeq 2500. TCRdb reanalyzed the raw reads on its own, using fastp at Q25 for trimming and MiXCR for clone calling, and kept in-frame beta chains. For every CDR3 protein sequence, its rows merge into one entry that carries the most common genes and DNA. The sample yields 450,000 to 700,000 distinct CDR3 sequences; 11% to 15% were counted once. The biggest ten clones account for over 8.5% of the sample. The TCR sequence derives from a man over 45 who received an inactivated influenza vaccine. Donor details come from another sample of the same person, matched by shared clones. In this chain, TRBV13 is recombined with TRBJ2-2; D gene: possibly TRBD2, on 6 matching bases. Sequencing used PBMCs from blood, obtained 11 to 12 days after vaccination. The sequence in DNA is TGTGCCAGCAGCTTATGGGGGGAAAACCTGAACACCGGGGAGCTGTTTTTT. This gives the protein CASSLWGENLNTGELFF.